This TCR beta chain was obtained from a study of T cells in Graves' hyperthyroidism and ophthalmopathy. Study-wide results and caveats: Ophthalmopathy was model-predicted a median about 6.9 months pre-onset.

The investigators amplified TCR beta CDR3 regions from RNA transcripts. First-round RT-PCR with HTBI primers amplified the TCR CDR3 region. TCRdb recomputed calls from the multiplex PCR reads with MiXCR, one row per CDR3 protein. The table records about 420,000 distinct CDR3 sequences, roughly 13% of them present only once. The CDR3 has 14 amino acids. V lost 7 bases, J lost 8 bases, and 18 bases lay in between. When ophthalmopathy did not progress within 18 months, Graves' hyperthyroidism was considered stable. Aged 18 to 65, the patients had hyperthyroidism that was newly diagnosed and had lasted under 2 months. Exclusion followed for patients with uncontrolled infection, other autoimmune disease, pregnancy or lactation. There are many counts of this clonotype. What it binds is unknown.

This receptor was taken from a woman aged 18 to 35 with Graves' hyperthyroidism. The chain uses TRBV12-3 or TRBV12-4 and TRBJ2-1; perhaps TRBD2 as D (7 bases). What was sequenced was blood. CDR3 amino acids: CASIKGGGGDEQFF. The CDR3 coding sequence is TGTGCCAGCATTAAGGGGGGCGGGGGCGATGAGCAGTTCTTC.